These 10 T cell receptor beta chains share one sample of origin, sequenced in a study of T cells after yellow fever vaccination. TCRdb re-called the 5' RACE reads with MiXCR, one entry per CDR3 protein. The sample includes 340,000 or so distinct CDR3 sequences, roughly an eighth of them seen just once. This sample comprised CD4+ T cells sorted from PBMCs, obtained 15 days after the yellow fever booster vaccination. The origin of the receptors is a man between 18 and 29 years old who received the YFV17D yellow fever vaccine.

This clonotype was seen more than once but under ten times. The V and J genes are TRBV28 and TRBJ2-1; D is perhaps TRBD1 (6 bases). This CDR3 is 15 amino acids long. The germline gives CDR1 MDHEN, CDR2 SYDVKM. V shed 11 bases and J shed 4 bases, with 21 bases lying between them. The CDR3 region is CAGGTTGHGYNEQFF. Written as DNA, the CDR3 is TGTGCCGGGGGCACCACAGGCCATGGGTACAATGAGCAGTTCTTC.

The table lists this clonotype with a few counts. The rearrangement uses TRBV4-1 and TRBJ1-4; D ambiguous. Germline CDR1 MGHRA, CDR2 YSYEKL. The CDR3 has 15 amino acids. V was cut by 1 base and J by 4 bases, with 10 bases left in between. CDR3 DNA sequence: TGCGCCAGCAGCCAAGTCTCCAGTTTTAATGAAAAACTGTTTTTT. This codes for CASSQVSSFNEKLFF.

The chain couples TRBV12-3 or TRBV12-4 to TRBJ2-2, with a possible D match to TRBD1 (6 bases). The germline V and J ends were trimmed by 5 bases and 3 bases, with 10 bases remaining between them. The CDR3 is made up of 14 amino acids. The CDR3 loop reads CASSQDSYTGELFF. CDR3 in DNA: TGTGCCAGCAGTCAGGACAGCTACACCGGGGAGCTGTTTTTT.

This clonotype has only a few counts. The chain uses TRBV5-1 and TRBJ2-7; D not certain. Between the trimmed V and J ends, which lost 3 bases and 3 bases, there was a span of 10 bases. The germline CDR1 and CDR2 sequences are SGHRS and YFSETQ. The CDR3 totals 13 residues. This CDR3 is CASSSPPHYEQYF. The CDR3 DNA sequence: TGCGCCAGCAGCTCACCACCGCACTACGAGCAGTACTTC.

This clonotype was picked up a small number of times. The chain has TRBV5-1 and TRBJ1-6; no clear D gene. The V end was cut by 2 bases, the J end by 12 bases, with 9 bases between. Germline CDR1 SGHRS, CDR2 YFSETQ. The CDR3 has 12 amino acids. This CDR3 is CASSFEREPLHF. CDR3 bases: TGCGCCAGCAGCTTTGAGAGAGAACCCCTCCACTTT.

Only a few counts were recorded for this clonotype. The chain uses TRBV7-2 and TRBJ1-2; D possibly corresponds to TRBD1 (6 bases). Germline loops: CDR1 SGHTA, CDR2 FQGNSA. V gave up 5 bases and J gave up 6 bases, with 16 bases separating them. This CDR3 is 14 amino acids long. CDR3 DNA: TGTGCCAGCAGCAACTACCGGGGGCGGGATGGCTACACCTTC. Translated: CASSNYRGRDGYTF.

This clonotype has a count of ten or more. V gene TRBV12-3 or TRBV12-4 combines with J gene TRBJ1-5; tentatively, D is TRBD1 (6 bases). Trimming removed 5 bases from V and 7 bases from J, with 12 bases in between. The CDR3 has 13 residues. CDR3 sequence (DNA): TGTGCCAGCAGTGAGGGGGTGAACCAGCCCCAGCATTTT. It is translated as CASSEGVNQPQHF.

This clonotype was seen more than once but under ten times. The rearrangement uses TRBV12-3 or TRBV12-4 and TRBJ2-2; D uncertain. V shed 3 bases and J shed 4 bases, with 12 bases lying between them. The CDR3 is 15 residues long. Here the CDR3 reads CASSFLSYPTGELFF. Here the CDR3 DNA reads TGTGCCAGCAGTTTTCTATCATACCCCACCGGGGAGCTGTTTTTT.

The chain has TRBV28 and TRBJ1-2; no clear D gene. This CDR3 comprises 12 residues. Germline V gene lookup returns CDR1 MDHEN and CDR2 SYDVKM. V was trimmed by 6 bases and J by 0 bases, leaving 5 bases between them. As DNA, the CDR3 is TGTGCCAGCAGAATAACTAACTATGGCTACACCTTC. Translated: CASRITNYGYTF.

This clonotype was seen a handful of times. CDR3 sequence: CASSDRGIGNTIYF. CDR3 nucleotide sequence: TGTGCCAGCAGTGACAGGGGAATAGGAAACACCATATATTTT. The V gene is TRBV6-6, the J gene TRBJ1-3; 8 bases agree with TRBD1. CDR3 length: 14 amino acids. The V gene end was trimmed by 5 bases and the J gene end by 4 bases; junction bases not matched to a gene: 4. Germline lookup yields CDR1 MNHNY and CDR2 SVGAGI (reference sequence).